This entry lists 21 T cell receptor beta chains sequenced from one sample in a study of T cells in Graves' hyperthyroidism and ophthalmopathy. Amplification of TCR beta CDR3 regions used RNA as the template. HTBI primers drove first-round RT-PCR of the TCR CDR3. TCRdb analysed the multiplex PCR reads with MiXCR anew, one entry per CDR3 protein. The table lists around 580,000 distinct CDR3 sequences, around 45% of them singletons. Sequencing was performed on peripheral blood or thyroid tissue (not recorded which). Every receptor here comes from a woman in her late teens or twenties with Graves' hyperthyroidism.

This clonotype was observed many times. The chain couples TRBV6-1 to TRBJ2-7, with TRBD1 matching over 9 bases. Germline loops: CDR1 MNHNS, CDR2 SASEGT. V gave up 6 bases and J gave up 4 bases; unmatched junction bases: 13. The length of the CDR3 is 16 residues. Here the CDR3 reads CASRPDRGKYRYEQYF. The CDR3 DNA follows: TGTGCCAGCAGGCCCGACAGGGGGAAGTATCGATACGAGCAGTACTTC.

The chain recombines TRBV20-1 with TRBJ2-5, with 10 bases identical to TRBD2. After removal of 3 bases from V and 6 bases from J, the junction contained 10 bases not matched to a gene. The CDR3 is 15 residues long. CDR1 DFQATT and CDR2 SNEGSKA come from the germline V gene (reference sequence). CDR3 in amino acids: CSARALAGVGKTQYF. CDR3 DNA sequence: TGCAGTGCTAGGGCCCTAGCGGGAGTGGGAAAGACCCAGTACTTC.

The genes are TRBV6-5 and TRBJ1-6; TRBD1 is a possible D gene (5 bases). Germline CDR1 and CDR2: MNHEY and SVGAGI. Trimming took off 7 bases at V and 7 bases at J, with 11 bases between the two ends. The CDR3 has 13 residues. In DNA form, the CDR3 reads TGTGCCAGCACCCGACAGCTAAATTCACCCCTCCACTTT. Translating gives CASTRQLNSPLHF.

This clonotype was seen a few times. This sequence joins TRBV5-1 and TRBJ1-2, with D unresolved. CDR3 length: 15 amino acids. Germline lookup yields CDR1 SGHRS and CDR2 YFSETQ. V lost 4 bases to trimming and J lost 8 bases, with 21 bases between them. CDR3 nucleotide sequence: TGCGCCAGCAGCGGGTATACCGGGCCCCTCGGGGGCTACACCTTC. This codes for CASSGYTGPLGGYTF.

Many counts were recorded for this clonotype. The V gene is TRBV7-9, the J gene TRBJ1-3; unclear D gene. Germline CDR1 reads SEHNR; CDR2 reads FQNEAQ (reference sequence). This CDR3 comprises 13 residues. V was shortened by 6 bases and J by 0 bases, with 6 bases between the two germline ends. CDR3 sequence: CASSRPSGNTIYF. CDR3 nucleotide sequence: TGTGCCAGCAGTCGTCCCTCTGGAAACACCATATATTTT. Using reference TRBV7-9 and TRBJ1-3 for the parts outside the CDR3, the full variable domain is DTGVSQNPRHKITKRGQNVTFRCDPISEHNRLYWYRQTLGQGPEFLTYFQNEAQLEKSRLLSDRFSAERPKGSFSTLEIQRTEQGDSAMYLCASSRPSGNTIYFGEGSWLTVV.

The table lists this clonotype with many counts. The chain combines TRBV29-1 with TRBJ2-7; D unresolved. The ends were cut back, 4 bases at V and 2 bases at J, with 9 bases in the middle. In germline, CDR1 is SQVTM, CDR2 ANQGSEA. This CDR3 comprises 12 residues. CDR3 sequence: CSVARSPYEQYF. The CDR3 DNA is TGCAGCGTTGCCCGGAGCCCCTACGAGCAGTACTTC.

In the case of this clonotype: The germline gene is not matched at one end of the junction; a read error may be the cause. This sequence joins TRBV19 and TRBJ2-6, with a weak D call TRBD1 (5 bases). From germline, CDR1 is LNHDA and CDR2 SQIVND (reference sequence). This CDR3 comprises 13 residues. The CDR3 coding sequence is TGTGCCAGTAGGATGGTGACCAGGGCGACTGAAGCTTTC. Translating it yields CASRMVTRATEAF.

On this clonotype: The conserved closing phenylalanine or tryptophan is absent in this CDR3, likely reflecting a read error. The rearrangement uses TRBV7-3 and TRBJ1-1; D is possibly TRBD1 (6 bases). This CDR3 is built from 14 residues. Germline CDR1 reads SGHTA; CDR2 reads FQGTGA. V was shortened by 5 bases and J by 4 bases, with 14 bases between the two germline ends. The CDR3: CASSRFTGTTEAFL. CDR3 nucleotide sequence: TGTGCCAGCAGCCGATTTACAGGGACCACTGAAGCTTTCCTT.

The chain uses TRBV29-1 and TRBJ2-4; the D is unclear. The CDR3 runs to 14 residues. The V gene lost 4 bases and the J gene lost 0 bases, with 10 bases spanning the gap. Germline V gives CDR1 SQVTM, CDR2 ANQGSEA. The CDR3 bases are TGCAGCGTTGGGATCTTTGTAGCCAAAAACATTCAGTACTTC. Protein sequence: CSVGIFVAKNIQYF.

This clonotype was found once. The V gene is TRBV6-1, the J gene TRBJ1-4; possibly TRBD1 for D (6 bases). Deletions cut 5 bases from V and 0 bases from J, with 22 bases between. Germline CDR1 and CDR2: MNHNS and SASEGT. The CDR3 covers 19 residues. CDR3 loop: CASSYSGGGDAATNEKLFF. The CDR3 DNA reads as TGTGCCAGCAGTTACTCCGGGGGGGGCGATGCAGCAACTAATGAAAAACTGTTTTTT.

This clonotype occurred many times. The genes are TRBV14 and TRBJ1-1; D is unresolved. The CDR3 sequence is 13 residues long. V was cut by 4 bases and J by 5 bases, with 11 bases left in between. The germline V gene has CDR1 SGHDN and CDR2 FVKESK. The CDR3 nucleotides read TGTGCCAGCAGCCCACCAAGCGATACTGAAGCTTTCTTT. It is translated as CASSPPSDTEAFF. The full variable domain, completed using reference TRBV14 and TRBJ1-1, is EAGVTQFPSHSVIEKGQTVTLRCDPISGHDNLYWYRRVMGKEIKFLLHFVKESKQDESGMPNNRFLAERTGGTYSTLKVQPAELEDSGVYFCASSPPSDTEAFFGQGTRLTVV.

The chain employs TRBV24-1 and TRBJ1-1; D possibly corresponds to TRBD1 (6 bases). The CDR3 has 19 amino acids. Germline CDR1 reads KGHDR; CDR2 reads SFDVKD. Trimming took 4 bases from V and 0 from J, leaving 23 bases between them. The chain's CDR3 is CATSDQRTSGGHMNTEAFF. CDR3 nucleotides: TGTGCCACCAGTGACCAACGGACTAGCGGGGGACATATGAACACTGAAGCTTTCTTT.

This clonotype was seen many times. The chain carries TRBV7-2 and TRBJ2-5; 7 bases match TRBD2. Germline CDR1 is SGHTA and CDR2 is FQGNSA. The CDR3 is 17 amino acids. After removal of 1 base from V and 7 bases from J, the junction contained 15 bases not matched to a gene. This CDR3 is CASSLVFEETQRGTQYF. In DNA, the CDR3 is TGTGCCAGCAGCTTAGTATTCGAGGAAACACAGCGGGGGACCCAGTACTTC.

V is TRBV5-1 and J is TRBJ1-1, with D uncertain. Germline V gene data show CDR1 as SGHRS and CDR2 as YFSETQ. Deletions cut 3 bases from V and 3 bases from J, with 15 bases between. The CDR3 covers 15 residues. CDR3 DNA sequence: TGCGCCAGCAGCTCCGGGCCCGGGGTGGACACTGAAGCTTTCTTT. Translated: CASSSGPGVDTEAFF.

This clonotype has a single count. The junction departs from the called germline gene at one end, perhaps through a read error. The V gene is TRBV6-6, the J gene TRBJ1-5; D may be TRBD1 (5 bases). In germline, CDR1 is MNHNY, CDR2 SVGAGI (reference sequence). The CDR3 loop spans 15 amino acids. CDR3 residues: CAISEGTSTNQPQHF. Written as DNA, the CDR3 is TGTGCCATCAGTGAGGGGACTAGCACGAATCAGCCACAGCATTTT.

This clonotype was observed many times. The CDR3 nucleotides are TGTGCCAGTAGCCCCCGAGGACAGGGGGACGAGCAGTACTTC. This gives the protein CASSPRGQGDEQYF. The chain recombines TRBV19 with TRBJ2-7; TRBD1 matches at 10 bases. The CDR3 covers 14 residues. Looked up from germline, CDR1 is LNHDA and CDR2 is SQIVND (reference sequence). V shed 6 bases, J shed 5 bases, and the junction held 7 bases outside the gene matches.

This clonotype was counted ten times or more. One end of the junction fails to match germline, which may point to a read error. V is TRBV7-3 and J is TRBJ2-2; no definite D call. The germline gives CDR1 SGHTA, CDR2 FQGTGA. This CDR3 is 14 amino acids long. DNA of the CDR3: TGTGCCAGCAGCTTAGGGCAGGAAACCGGAGAGCTGTTTTTT. It encodes CASSLGQETGELFF.

The chain joins TRBV7-6 to TRBJ1-5; D ambiguous. This CDR3 contains 14 residues. Between the trimmed V and J ends, which lost 5 bases and 14 bases, there was a span of 22 bases. From germline, CDR1 is SGHVS and CDR2 FNYEAQ. CDR3 loop: CASSRRLAGEREHF. The DNA for the CDR3 is TGTGCCAGCAGCCGCCGATTAGCGGGAGAGCGCGAGCATTTT. Supplemented by reference TRBV7-6 and TRBJ1-5, the full variable domain reads GAGVSQSPRYKVTKRGQDVALRCDPISGHVSLYWYRQALGQGPEFLTYFNYEAQQDKSGLPNDRFSAERPEGSISTLTIQRTEQRDSAMYRCASSRRLAGEREHFGDGTRLSIL.

This clonotype is judged medium-sized. The chain couples TRBV29-1 to TRBJ1-2, with a weak D call TRBD1 (6 bases). Germline CDR1 and CDR2: SQVTM and ANQGSEA. Trimming left V 4 bases short and J 6 bases short, with 9 bases between. There are 11 residues in the CDR3. The CDR3 region has the DNA TGCAGCGTTGTGGGGGCGCATGGCTACACCTTC. Amino acids: CSVVGAHGYTF.

This clonotype was seen ten or more times. The chain couples TRBV4-1 to TRBJ2-2; 9 bases align to TRBD2. J lost 6 bases, V lost 8 bases, and 7 bases had no gene match. The germline gives CDR1 MGHRA, CDR2 YSYEKL. The CDR3 loop spans 14 amino acids. The chain's CDR3 is CASGLREGAGELFF. The CDR3 DNA is TGCGCCAGCGGTTTGCGGGAGGGAGCCGGGGAGCTGTTTTTT.

This clonotype was counted many times. This chain joins TRBV7-8 and TRBJ2-5; D is possibly TRBD1 (5 bases). The CDR3 is 15 amino acids. Trimming removed 5 bases from V and 2 bases from J, with 15 bases in between. Germline CDR1 and CDR2: SGHVS and FQNEAQ. The CDR3 DNA follows: TGTGCCAGCAGCCCCCGCCTCAGACAGCAAGAGACCCAGTACTTC. Translated, it gives CASSPRLRQQETQYF.